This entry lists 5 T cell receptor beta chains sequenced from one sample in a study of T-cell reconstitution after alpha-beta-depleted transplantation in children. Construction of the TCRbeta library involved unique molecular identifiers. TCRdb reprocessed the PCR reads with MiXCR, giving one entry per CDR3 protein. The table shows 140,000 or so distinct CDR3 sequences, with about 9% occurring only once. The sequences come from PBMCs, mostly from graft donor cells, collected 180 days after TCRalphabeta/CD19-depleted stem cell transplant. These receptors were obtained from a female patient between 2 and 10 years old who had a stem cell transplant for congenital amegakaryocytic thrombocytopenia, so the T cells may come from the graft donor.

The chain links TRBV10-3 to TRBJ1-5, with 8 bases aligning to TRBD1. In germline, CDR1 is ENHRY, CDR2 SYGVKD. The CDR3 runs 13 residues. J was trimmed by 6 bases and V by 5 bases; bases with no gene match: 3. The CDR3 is CAISTQGGQPQHF. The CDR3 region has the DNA TGTGCCATCAGTACACAGGGGGGTCAGCCCCAGCATTTT.

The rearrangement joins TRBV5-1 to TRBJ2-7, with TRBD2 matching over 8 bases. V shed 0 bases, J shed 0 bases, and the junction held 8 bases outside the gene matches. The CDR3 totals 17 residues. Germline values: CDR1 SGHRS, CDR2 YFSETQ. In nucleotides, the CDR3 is TGCGCCAGCAGCTTGGAAAAACTAGCGGAAAGCTCCTACGAGCAGTACTTC. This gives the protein CASSLEKLAESSYEQYF. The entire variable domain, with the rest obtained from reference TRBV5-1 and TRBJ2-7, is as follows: KAGVTQTPRYLIKTRGQQVTLSCSPISGHRSVSWYQQTPGQGLQFLFEYFSETQRNKGNFPGRFSGRQFSNSRSEMNVSTLELGDSALYLCASSLEKLAESSYEQYFGPGTRLTVT.

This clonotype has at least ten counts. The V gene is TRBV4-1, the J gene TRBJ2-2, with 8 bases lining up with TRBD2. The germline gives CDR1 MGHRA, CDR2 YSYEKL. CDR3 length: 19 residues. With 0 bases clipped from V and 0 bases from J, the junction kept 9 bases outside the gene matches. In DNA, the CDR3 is TGCGCCAGCAGCCAAGATCGGGGCGGGAGGACTGCGAACACCGGGGAGCTGTTTTTT. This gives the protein CASSQDRGGRTANTGELFF.

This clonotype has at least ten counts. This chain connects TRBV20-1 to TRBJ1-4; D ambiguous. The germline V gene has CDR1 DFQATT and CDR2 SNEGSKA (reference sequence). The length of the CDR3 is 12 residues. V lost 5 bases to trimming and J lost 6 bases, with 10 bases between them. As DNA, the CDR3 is TGCAGTGCTGAAAACGATGATGAAAAACTGTTTTTT. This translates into CSAENDDEKLFF.

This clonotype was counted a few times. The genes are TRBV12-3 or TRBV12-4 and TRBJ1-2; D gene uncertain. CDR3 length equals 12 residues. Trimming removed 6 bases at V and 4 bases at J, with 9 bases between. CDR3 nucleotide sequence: TGTGCCAGCAGCGGCGGGGTCTATGGCTACACCTTC. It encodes CASSGGVYGYTF.